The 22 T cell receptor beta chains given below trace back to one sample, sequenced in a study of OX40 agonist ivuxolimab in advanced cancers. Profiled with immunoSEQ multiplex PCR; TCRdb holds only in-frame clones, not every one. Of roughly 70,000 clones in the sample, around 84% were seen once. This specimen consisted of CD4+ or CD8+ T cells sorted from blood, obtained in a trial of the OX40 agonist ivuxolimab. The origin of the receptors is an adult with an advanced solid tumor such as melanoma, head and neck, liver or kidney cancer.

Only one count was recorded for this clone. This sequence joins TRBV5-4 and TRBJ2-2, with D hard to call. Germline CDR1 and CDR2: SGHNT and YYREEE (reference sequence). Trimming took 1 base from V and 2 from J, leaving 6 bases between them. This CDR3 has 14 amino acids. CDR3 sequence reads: CASSLNTNTGELFF. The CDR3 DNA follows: TGTGCCAGCAGCTTGAATACTAACACCGGGGAGCTGTTTTTT. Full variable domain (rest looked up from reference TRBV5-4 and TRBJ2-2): ETGVTQSPTHLIKTRGQQVTLRCSSQSGHNTVSWYQQALGQGPQFIFQYYREEENGRGNFPPRFSGLQFPNYSSELNVNALELDDSALYLCASSLNTNTGELFFGEGSRLTVL.

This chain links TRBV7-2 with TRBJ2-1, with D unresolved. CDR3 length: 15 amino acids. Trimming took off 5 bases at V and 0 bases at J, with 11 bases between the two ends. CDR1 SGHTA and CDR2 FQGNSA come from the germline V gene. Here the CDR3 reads CASSPIASSYNEQFF. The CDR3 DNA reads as TGTGCCAGCAGCCCGATTGCCAGCTCCTACAATGAGCAGTTCTTC.

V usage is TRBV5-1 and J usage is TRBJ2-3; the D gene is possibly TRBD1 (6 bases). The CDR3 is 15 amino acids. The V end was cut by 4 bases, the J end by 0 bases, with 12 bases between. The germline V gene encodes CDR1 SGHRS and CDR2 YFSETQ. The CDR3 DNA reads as TGCGCCAGCAGCCACGGAACAGGGAGCACAGATACGCAGTATTTT. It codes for CASSHGTGSTDTQYF.

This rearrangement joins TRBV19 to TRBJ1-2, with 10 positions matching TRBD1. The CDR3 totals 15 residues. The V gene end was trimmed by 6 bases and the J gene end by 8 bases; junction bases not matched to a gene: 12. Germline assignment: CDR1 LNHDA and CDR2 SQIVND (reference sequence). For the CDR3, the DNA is TGTGCCAGTAGCACCCGGGGACAGGGGCCTGGAGGCTACACCTTC. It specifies CASSTRGQGPGGYTF.

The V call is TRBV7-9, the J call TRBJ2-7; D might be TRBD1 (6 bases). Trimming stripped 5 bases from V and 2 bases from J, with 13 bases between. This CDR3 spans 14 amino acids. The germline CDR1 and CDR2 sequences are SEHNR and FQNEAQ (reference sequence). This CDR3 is CASSHRDKPYEQYF. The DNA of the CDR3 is TGTGCCAGCAGCCACCGGGACAAACCCTACGAGCAGTACTTC.

CDR3 protein: CASSFSQGGYTEAFF. CDR3 sequence (DNA): TGTGCCAGCAGCTTTTCGCAGGGAGGGTACACTGAAGCTTTCTTT. The gene calls are TRBV7-2 and TRBJ1-1, with D maybe TRBD1 (5 bases). Germline-derived CDR1 and CDR2 are SGHTA and FQGNSA. The CDR3 runs to 15 residues. The V end lost 3 bases, the J end lost 3 bases, and 14 bases lay between the germline ends.

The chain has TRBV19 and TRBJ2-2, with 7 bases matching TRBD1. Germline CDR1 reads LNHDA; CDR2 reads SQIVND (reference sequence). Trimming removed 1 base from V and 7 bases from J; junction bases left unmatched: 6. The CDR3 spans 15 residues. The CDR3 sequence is CASSIGGGPDGELFF. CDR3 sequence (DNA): TGTGCCAGTAGTATAGGAGGGGGCCCGGACGGGGAGCTGTTTTTT.

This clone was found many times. The CDR3 coding sequence is TGCAGCGTTCTGGACAGGGGGGACACTGAAGCTTTCTTT. It yields the protein CSVLDRGDTEAFF. The genes are TRBV29-1 and TRBJ1-1, with TRBD1 identical over 10 bases. Trimming cost V 5 bases and J 3 bases; bases outside gene matches: 3. CDR3 length equals 13 residues. Germline-derived CDR1 and CDR2 are SQVTM and ANQGSEA.

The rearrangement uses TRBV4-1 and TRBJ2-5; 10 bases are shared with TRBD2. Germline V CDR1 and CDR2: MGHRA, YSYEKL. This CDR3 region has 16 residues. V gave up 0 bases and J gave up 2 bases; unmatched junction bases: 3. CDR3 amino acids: CASSQDLTSGQETQYF. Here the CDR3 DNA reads TGCGCCAGCAGCCAAGATCTGACTAGCGGGCAAGAGACCCAGTACTTC.

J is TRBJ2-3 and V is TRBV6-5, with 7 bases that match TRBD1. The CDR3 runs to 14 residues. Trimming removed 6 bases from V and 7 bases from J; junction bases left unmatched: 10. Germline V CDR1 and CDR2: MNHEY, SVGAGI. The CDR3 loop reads CASRTGAPENTQYF. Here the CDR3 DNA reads TGTGCCAGCAGAACAGGGGCCCCGGAGAATACGCAGTATTTT.

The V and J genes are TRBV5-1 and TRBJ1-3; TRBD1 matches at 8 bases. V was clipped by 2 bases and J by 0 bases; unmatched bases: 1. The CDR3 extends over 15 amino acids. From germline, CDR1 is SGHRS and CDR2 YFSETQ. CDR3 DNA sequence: TGCGCCAGCAGCTTTCAGGGGGCCTCTGGAAACACCATATATTTT. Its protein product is CASSFQGASGNTIYF.

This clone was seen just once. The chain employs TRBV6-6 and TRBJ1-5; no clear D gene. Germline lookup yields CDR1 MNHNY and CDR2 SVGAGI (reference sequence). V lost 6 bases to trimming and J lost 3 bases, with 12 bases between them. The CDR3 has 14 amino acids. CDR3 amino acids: CASSRNRNNQPQHF. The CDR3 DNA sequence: TGTGCCAGCAGCCGTAACAGAAACAATCAGCCCCAGCATTTT.

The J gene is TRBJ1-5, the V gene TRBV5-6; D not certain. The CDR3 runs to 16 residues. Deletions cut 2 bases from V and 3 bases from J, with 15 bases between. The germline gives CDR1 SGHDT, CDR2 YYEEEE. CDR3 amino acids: CASSLGLGSTNQPQHF. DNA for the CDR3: TGTGCCAGCAGCTTAGGGTTGGGGAGTACCAATCAGCCCCAGCATTTT.

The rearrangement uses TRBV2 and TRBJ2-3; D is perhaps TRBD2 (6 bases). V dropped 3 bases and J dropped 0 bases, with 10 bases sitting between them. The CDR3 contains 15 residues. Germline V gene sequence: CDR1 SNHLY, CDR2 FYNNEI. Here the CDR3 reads CASSDPGASTDTQYF. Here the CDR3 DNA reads TGTGCCAGCAGTGACCCGGGAGCTAGCACAGATACGCAGTATTTT.

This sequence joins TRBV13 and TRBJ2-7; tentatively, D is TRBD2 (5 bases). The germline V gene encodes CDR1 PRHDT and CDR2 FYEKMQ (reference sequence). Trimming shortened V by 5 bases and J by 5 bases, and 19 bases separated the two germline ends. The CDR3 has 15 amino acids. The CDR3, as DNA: TGTGCCAGCAGCCTCCCCTTTGAGGGAGCCAACGAGCAGTACTTC. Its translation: CASSLPFEGANEQYF.

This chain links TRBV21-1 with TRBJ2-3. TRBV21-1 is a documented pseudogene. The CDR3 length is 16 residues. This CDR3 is CASSIRDPCFTDTQYF. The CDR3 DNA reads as TGTGCCAGCAGCATTCGGGACCCTTGTTTCACAGATACGCAGTATTTT.

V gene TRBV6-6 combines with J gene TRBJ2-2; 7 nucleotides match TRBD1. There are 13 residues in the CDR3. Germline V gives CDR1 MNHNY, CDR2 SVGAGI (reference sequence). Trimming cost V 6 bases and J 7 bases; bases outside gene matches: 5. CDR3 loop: CASSERGLGELFF. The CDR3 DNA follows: TGTGCCAGCAGCGAAAGGGGGCTCGGGGAGCTGTTTTTT.

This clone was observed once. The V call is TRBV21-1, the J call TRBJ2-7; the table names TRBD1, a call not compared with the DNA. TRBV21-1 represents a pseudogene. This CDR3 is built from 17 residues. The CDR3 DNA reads TGTGCCAGCAGCAAAAGACAGGGGGCGGTACAAATCTACGAGCAGTACGTC. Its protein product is CASSKRQGAVQIYEQYV.

In nucleotides, the CDR3 is TGTGCCAGCAGCCAAGTTGGGGGGGGGCTAACTGAGCAGTTCTTC. This gives the protein CASSQVGGGLTEQFF. The chain combines TRBV4-2 with TRBJ2-1, with D possibly TRBD2 on 7 matching bases. V was trimmed by 1 base and J by 9 bases, leaving 16 bases between them. CDR1 is LGHNA, CDR2 YNFKEQ, per germline. The CDR3 runs 15 residues.

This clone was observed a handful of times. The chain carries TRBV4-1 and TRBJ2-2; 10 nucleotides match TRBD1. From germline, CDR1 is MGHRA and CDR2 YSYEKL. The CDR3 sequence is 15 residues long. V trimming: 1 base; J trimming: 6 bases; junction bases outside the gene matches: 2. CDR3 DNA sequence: TGCGCCAGCAGCCAAGGGGGACAGGGGTCCGGGGAGCTGTTTTTT. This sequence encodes CASSQGGQGSGELFF.

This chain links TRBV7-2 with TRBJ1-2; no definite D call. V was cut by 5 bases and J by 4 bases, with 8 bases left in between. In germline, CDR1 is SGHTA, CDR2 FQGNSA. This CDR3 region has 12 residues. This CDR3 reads CASSHESYGYTF. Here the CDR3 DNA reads TGTGCCAGCAGCCACGAAAGCTATGGCTACACCTTC.

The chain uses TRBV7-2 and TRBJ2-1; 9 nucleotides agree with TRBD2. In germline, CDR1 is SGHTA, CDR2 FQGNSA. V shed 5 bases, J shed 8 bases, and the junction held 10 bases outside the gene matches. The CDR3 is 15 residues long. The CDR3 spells CASSLRGGAIDEQFF. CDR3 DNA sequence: TGTGCCAGCAGCCTCCGCGGGGGGGCCATCGATGAGCAGTTCTTC.